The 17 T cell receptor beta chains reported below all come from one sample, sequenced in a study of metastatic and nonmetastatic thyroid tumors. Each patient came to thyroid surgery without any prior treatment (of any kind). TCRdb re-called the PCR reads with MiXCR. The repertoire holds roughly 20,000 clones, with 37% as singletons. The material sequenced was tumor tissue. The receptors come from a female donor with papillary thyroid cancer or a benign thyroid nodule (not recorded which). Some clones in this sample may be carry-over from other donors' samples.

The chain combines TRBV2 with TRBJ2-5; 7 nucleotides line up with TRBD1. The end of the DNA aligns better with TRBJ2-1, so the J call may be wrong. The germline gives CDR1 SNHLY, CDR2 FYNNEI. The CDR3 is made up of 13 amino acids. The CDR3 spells CASNRDRGNEQFF. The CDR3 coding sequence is TGTGCCAGCAACCGGGACAGAGGAAATGAGCAGTTCTTC.

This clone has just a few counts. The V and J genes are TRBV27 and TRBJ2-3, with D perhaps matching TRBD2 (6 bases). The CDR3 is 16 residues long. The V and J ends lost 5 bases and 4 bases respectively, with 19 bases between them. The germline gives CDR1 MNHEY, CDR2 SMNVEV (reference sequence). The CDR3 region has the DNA TGTGCCAGCAGTCCCCACTCCCGGGACTCCCCAGATACGCAGTATTTT. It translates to CASSPHSRDSPDTQYF.

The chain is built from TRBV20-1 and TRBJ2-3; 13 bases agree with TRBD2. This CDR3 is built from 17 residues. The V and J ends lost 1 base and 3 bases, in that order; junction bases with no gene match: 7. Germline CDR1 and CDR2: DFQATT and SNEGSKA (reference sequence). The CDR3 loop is CSARVTTSGGQTDTQYF. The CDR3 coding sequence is TGCAGTGCTAGAGTAACGACTAGCGGGGGGCAGACAGATACGCAGTATTTT.

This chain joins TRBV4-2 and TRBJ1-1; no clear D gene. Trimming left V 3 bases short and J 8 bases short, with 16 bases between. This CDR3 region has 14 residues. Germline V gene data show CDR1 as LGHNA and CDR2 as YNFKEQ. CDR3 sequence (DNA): TGTGCCAGCAGCCACCTAGGAGAAGGAGTGGAAGCTTTCTTT. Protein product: CASSHLGEGVEAFF.

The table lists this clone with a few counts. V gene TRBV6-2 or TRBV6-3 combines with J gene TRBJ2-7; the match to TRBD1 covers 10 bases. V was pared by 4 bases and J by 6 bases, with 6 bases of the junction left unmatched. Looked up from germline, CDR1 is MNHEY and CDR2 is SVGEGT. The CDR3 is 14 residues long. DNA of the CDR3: TGTGCCAGCAGTTCGGGACAGGGGAGTTCCGAGCAGTACTTC. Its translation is CASSSGQGSSEQYF.

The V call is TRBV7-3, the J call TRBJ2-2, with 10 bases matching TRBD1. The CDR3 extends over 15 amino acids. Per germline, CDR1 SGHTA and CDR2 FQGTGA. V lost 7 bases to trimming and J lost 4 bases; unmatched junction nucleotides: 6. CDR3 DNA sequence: TGTGCCAGCATCCTAAGACAGGGGGCCACCGGGGAGCTGTTTTTT. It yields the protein CASILRQGATGELFF. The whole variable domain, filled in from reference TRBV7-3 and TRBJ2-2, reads GAGVSQTPSNKVTEKGKYVELRCDPISGHTALYWYRQSLGQGPEFLIYFQGTGAADDSGLPNDRFFAVRPEGSVSTLKIQRTERGDSAVYLCASILRQGATGELFFGEGSRLTVL.

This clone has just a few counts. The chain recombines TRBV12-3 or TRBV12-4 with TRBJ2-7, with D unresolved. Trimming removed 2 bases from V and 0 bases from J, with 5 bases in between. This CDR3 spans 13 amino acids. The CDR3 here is CASSLWTSYEQYF. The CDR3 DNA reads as TGTGCCAGCAGTTTATGGACCTCCTACGAGCAGTACTTC.

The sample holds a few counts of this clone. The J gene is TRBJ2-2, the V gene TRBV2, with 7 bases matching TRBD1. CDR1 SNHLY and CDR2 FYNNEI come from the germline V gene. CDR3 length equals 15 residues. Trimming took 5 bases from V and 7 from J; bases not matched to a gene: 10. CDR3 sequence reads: CASSQGPTGSGELFF. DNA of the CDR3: TGTGCCAGCAGTCAAGGGCCGACAGGGAGCGGGGAGCTGTTTTTT.

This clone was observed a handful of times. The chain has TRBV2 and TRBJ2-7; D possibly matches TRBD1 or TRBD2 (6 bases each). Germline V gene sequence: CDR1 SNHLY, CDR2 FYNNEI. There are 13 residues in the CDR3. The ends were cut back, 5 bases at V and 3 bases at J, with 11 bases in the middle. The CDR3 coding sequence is TGTGCCAGCAGTCGCGGGACATACTACGAGCAGTACTTC. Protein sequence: CASSRGTYYEQYF.

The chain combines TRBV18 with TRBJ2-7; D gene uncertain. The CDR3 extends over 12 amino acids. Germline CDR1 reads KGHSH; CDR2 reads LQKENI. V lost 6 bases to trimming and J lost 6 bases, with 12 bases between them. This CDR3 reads CASSGSSPEQYF. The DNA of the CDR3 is TGTGCCAGCTCCGGCAGCTCCCCCGAGCAGTACTTC.

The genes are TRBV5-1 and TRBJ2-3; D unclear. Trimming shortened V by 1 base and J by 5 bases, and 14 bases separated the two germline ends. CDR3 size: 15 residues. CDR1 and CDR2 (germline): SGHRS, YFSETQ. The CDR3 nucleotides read TGCGCCAGCAGCTTGAACGGAATCGAGGAAGATACGCAGTATTTT. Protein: CASSLNGIEEDTQYF.

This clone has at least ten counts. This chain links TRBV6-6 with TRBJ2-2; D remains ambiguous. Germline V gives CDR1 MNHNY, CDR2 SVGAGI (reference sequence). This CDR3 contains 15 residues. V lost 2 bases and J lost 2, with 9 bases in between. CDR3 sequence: CASSYGQPNTGELFF. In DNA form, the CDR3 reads TGTGCCAGCAGTTACGGGCAACCAAACACCGGGGAGCTGTTTTTT.

DNA of the CDR3: TGTGCCAGCAGTAGACGGACTAGTGAGATGCTGGGGCAGTTCTTC. It encodes CASSRRTSEMLGQFF. The V and J genes are TRBV11-1 and TRBJ2-1, with 7 nucleotides matching TRBD2. Germline lookup yields CDR1 SGHAT and CDR2 FQDESV (reference sequence). The length of the CDR3 is 15 residues. The V gene end was trimmed by 6 bases and the J gene end by 12 bases; junction bases not matched to a gene: 17.

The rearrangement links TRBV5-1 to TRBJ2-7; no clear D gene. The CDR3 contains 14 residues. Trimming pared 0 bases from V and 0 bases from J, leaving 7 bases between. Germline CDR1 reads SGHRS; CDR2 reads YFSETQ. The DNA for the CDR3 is TGCGCCAGCAGCTTGGAGGTAGACTCCTACGAGCAGTACTTC. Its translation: CASSLEVDSYEQYF. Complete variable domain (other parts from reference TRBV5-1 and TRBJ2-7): KAGVTQTPRYLIKTRGQQVTLSCSPISGHRSVSWYQQTPGQGLQFLFEYFSETQRNKGNFPGRFSGRQFSNSRSEMNVSTLELGDSALYLCASSLEVDSYEQYFGPGTRLTVT.

CDR3 nucleotides: TGTGCCAGCTTCGGACAGAACTATGGCTACACCTTC. It yields the protein CASFGQNYGYTF. This chain links TRBV28 with TRBJ1-2, with TRBD1 as a possible D gene (6 bases). V shed 8 bases and J shed 2 bases, with 9 bases lying between them. The CDR3 is 12 amino acids. Germline CDR1 and CDR2: MDHEN and SYDVKM.

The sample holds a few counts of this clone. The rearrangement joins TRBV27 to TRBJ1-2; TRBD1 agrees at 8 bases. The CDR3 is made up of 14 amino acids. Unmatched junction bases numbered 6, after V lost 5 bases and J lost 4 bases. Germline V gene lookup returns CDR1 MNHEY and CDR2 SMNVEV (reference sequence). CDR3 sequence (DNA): TGTGCCAGCAGTCTCCGACAGGGGAGCTATGGCTACACCTTC. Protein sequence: CASSLRQGSYGYTF.

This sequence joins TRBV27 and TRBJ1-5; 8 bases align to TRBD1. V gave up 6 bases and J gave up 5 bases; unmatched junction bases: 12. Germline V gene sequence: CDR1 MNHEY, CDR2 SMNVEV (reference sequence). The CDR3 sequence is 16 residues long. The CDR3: CASSPHPGTGDQPQHF. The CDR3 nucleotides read TGTGCCAGCAGCCCTCACCCCGGGACAGGCGATCAGCCCCAGCATTTT.